These 5 T cell receptor beta chains were sequenced from one sample in a study of Graves' ophthalmopathy and Graves' hyperthyroidism. Amplifying from RNA transcripts, the study obtained TCR beta CDR3 regions. HTBI primers served in a first-round RT-PCR, which a second-round multiplex PCR followed. Using its own MiXCR run on the multiplex PCR reads, TCRdb lists one record per CDR3 protein. Of around 40,000 distinct CDR3 sequences in the sample, 40% to 65% were seen once. The sequenced sample was peripheral blood. Every receptor here comes from an adult man with Graves' ophthalmopathy.

This clonotype has a count of ten or more. The rearrangement joins TRBV19 to TRBJ2-5; possible D gene TRBD2, 6 bases. CDR3 length equals 13 residues. From germline, CDR1 is LNHDA and CDR2 SQIVND (reference sequence). The V end lost 10 bases, the J end lost 5 bases, and 17 bases lay between the germline ends. Written as DNA, the CDR3 is TGTGCCACCGCGGGACCGGACCGGGAGACCCAGTACTTC. This translates into CATAGPDRETQYF.

The chain recombines TRBV9 with TRBJ1-6; D gene uncertain. The length of the CDR3 is 11 residues. The germline gives CDR1 SGDLS, CDR2 YYNGEE. The germline V and J ends were trimmed by 0 bases and 15 bases, with 7 bases remaining between them. CDR3: CASSVEGLLHF. The CDR3 nucleotides are TGTGCCAGCAGCGTAGAAGGGCTCCTCCACTTT.

Relative to its sample, this clonotype is medium-sized. The V and J genes are TRBV7-6 and TRBJ2-5; D is tentatively TRBD1 or TRBD2 (6 bases each). V lost 3 bases to trimming and J lost 3 bases, with 11 bases between them. This CDR3 is 14 amino acids long. From germline, CDR1 is SGHVS and CDR2 FNYEAQ. Written as DNA, the CDR3 is TGTGCCAGCAGCTTGGGGGGCAGAGAAGAGACCCAGTACTTC. Translated, it gives CASSLGGREETQYF.

This clonotype was counted many times. The CDR3 sequence is CASRADRGRDTQYF. CDR3 DNA sequence: TGTGCCAGCAGGGCTGACAGGGGGCGAGATACGCAGTATTTT. This chain uses TRBV6-5 with TRBJ2-3; TRBD1 matches 10 bases. Germline V gene lookup returns CDR1 MNHEY and CDR2 SVGAGI. The CDR3 has 14 residues. V shed 6 bases and J 5 bases; nucleotides not matched to a gene: 5.

By sample share, this clonotype is medium-sized. The CDR3 sequence is CASSAQGANEKLFF. DNA of the CDR3: TGTGCCAGCAGCGCACAGGGGGCTAATGAAAAACTGTTTTTT. This chain joins TRBV2 and TRBJ1-4; 8 bases align to TRBD1. The length of the CDR3 is 14 residues. V trimming: 6 bases; J trimming: 3 bases; junction bases outside the gene matches: 3. Per the germline V gene, CDR1 is SNHLY and CDR2 is FYNNEI.